This TCR beta chain came from a study of CD8 T cells in Susac syndrome. After extraction with the RNeasy kit, 0.5 to 1 ug of the RNA was reverse transcribed using random hexamers. By means of immunoSEQ multiplex PCR, TCR beta CDR3 spanning 54 Vbeta and 13 Jbeta underwent amplification. Via MiXCR, TCRdb re-called the immunoSEQ multiplex PCR reads, giving one row per CDR3 protein. The repertoire has approximately 230,000 distinct CDR3 sequences, 93% of them found once; the top ten carry less than 0.075%. This receptor was taken from a human donor with multiple sclerosis. The sample was CD4+ T cells from PBMCs.

CDR3 region: CASSSDYSPLHF. CDR3 DNA sequence: TGCGCCAGCAGCTCGGATTACTCACCCCTCCACTTT. The chain links TRBV10-1 to TRBJ1-6; D is unclear. Germline CDR1 is WNHNN and CDR2 is SYGVQD (reference sequence). Trimming pared 6 bases from V and 10 bases from J, leaving 10 bases between. The CDR3 has 12 residues.